This T cell receptor beta chain was captured in a study of cytomegalovirus exposure and HLA in healthy donors. In the study overall: A data release that came early held roughly 85 million unique TCRs from HLA-typed donors.

Study-wide points: Researchers reported from a later analysis that most CMV-associated TCR beta chains appeared HLA-restricted.

PCR primers comprised 60 Vbeta and 13 Jbeta primers. Using immunoSEQ multiplex PCR, the repertoire was profiled, and TCRdb retains in-frame clones only, with some absent. The table lists approximately 210,000 clones. On this clone itself: Its matching antigen is unknown.

This receptor was taken from a woman in her thirties in good health and CMV-seropositive. Sequenced input: PBMCs.

The CDR3 loop is CASLAGRNTEAFF. As DNA, the CDR3 is TGTGCCAGCCTCGCGGGGAGGAACACTGAAGCTTTCTTT. The rearrangement uses TRBV2 and TRBJ1-1, with D unclear. Germline V gene sequence: CDR1 SNHLY, CDR2 FYNNEI. Between the trimmed V and J ends, which lost 8 bases and 1 base, there was a span of 11 bases. CDR3 size: 13 residues.